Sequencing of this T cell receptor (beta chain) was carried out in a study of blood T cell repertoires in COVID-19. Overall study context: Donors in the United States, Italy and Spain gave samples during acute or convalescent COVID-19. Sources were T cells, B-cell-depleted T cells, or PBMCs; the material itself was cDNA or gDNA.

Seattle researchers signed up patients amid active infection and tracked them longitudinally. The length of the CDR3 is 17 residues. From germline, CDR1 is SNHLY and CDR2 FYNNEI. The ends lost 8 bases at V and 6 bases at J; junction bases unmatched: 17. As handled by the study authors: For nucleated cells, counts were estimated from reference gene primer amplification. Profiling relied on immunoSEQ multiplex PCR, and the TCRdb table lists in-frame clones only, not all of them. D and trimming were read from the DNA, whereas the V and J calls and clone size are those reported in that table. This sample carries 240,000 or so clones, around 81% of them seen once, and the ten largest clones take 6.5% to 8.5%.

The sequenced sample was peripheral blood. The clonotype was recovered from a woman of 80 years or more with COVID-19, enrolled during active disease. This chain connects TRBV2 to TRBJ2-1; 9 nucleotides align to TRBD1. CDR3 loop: CASSRKGTGQGLNEQFF. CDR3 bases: TGTGCCAGCTCTAGAAAGGGGACGGGACAGGGACTCAATGAGCAGTTCTTC.